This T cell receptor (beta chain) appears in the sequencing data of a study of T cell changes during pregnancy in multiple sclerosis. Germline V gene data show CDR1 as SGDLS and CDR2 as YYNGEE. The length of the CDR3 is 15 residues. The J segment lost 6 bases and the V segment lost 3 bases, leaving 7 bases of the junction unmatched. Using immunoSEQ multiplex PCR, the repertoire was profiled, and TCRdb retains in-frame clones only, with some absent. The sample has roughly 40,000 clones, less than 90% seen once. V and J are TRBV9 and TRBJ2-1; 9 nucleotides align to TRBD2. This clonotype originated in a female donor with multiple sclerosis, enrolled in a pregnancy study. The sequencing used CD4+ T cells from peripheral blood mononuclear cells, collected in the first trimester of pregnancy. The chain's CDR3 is CASSASSGVSNEQFF. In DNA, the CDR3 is TGTGCCAGCAGCGCCTCTAGCGGGGTCTCCAATGAGCAGTTCTTC.